This TCR beta chain emerged from a study of cytomegalovirus exposure and HLA in healthy donors. General study results and limits: Segments of the TCR beta V type were, in most cases, productive about 90% or about 30% of the time in an earlier analysis.

Comment on this clone: Its antigen remains unidentified.

The PCR was carried out with 60 Vbeta primers and 13 Jbeta primers. Generated by immunoSEQ multiplex PCR, the TCRdb table keeps only in-frame clones and is missing some. This table has more than 70,000 clones, around 70% appearing once. The CDR3 runs 15 residues. The V end lost 4 bases, the J end lost 2 bases, and 14 bases lay between the germline ends. Germline lookup yields CDR1 SGHAT and CDR2 FQNNGV. Sequencing was done on a sample of PBMCs. The J gene is TRBJ2-5, the V gene TRBV11-2, with D maybe TRBD2 (7 bases). This TCR derives from a man aged 35 to 55 in good health and CMV-seropositive. The CDR3 loop reads CASSSVGGTQETQYF. As DNA, the CDR3 is TGTGCCAGCAGCTCTGTCGGGGGGACACAAGAGACCCAGTACTTC.